This T cell receptor beta chain stems from a study of spatial heterogeneity in lung cancer. Study as a whole: The donors, approximately 66 patients with untreated early-stage non-small cell lung cancer, provided the samples. The follow-up PBMC samples were sequenced whenever they were available. The median time to follow-up was about two years after resection. The library had UMIs, and each TCR and UMI pair averaged more than ten raw reads.

Time point described: blood at routine non-recurrence follow-up after resection. The input material, whole RNA from tumor, nontumor lung or frozen PBMC, was sequenced unsorted. Individually, TCR cDNA molecules were each labelled with a unique molecular identifier. Via MiXCR, TCRdb re-called the 5' RACE reads, giving one row per CDR3 protein. The data show roughly 120,000 distinct CDR3 sequences, 10% to 15% seen once. In germline, CDR1 is SGHVS, CDR2 FQNEAQ. This CDR3 is built from 14 residues. V lost 6 bases and J 7 bases, leaving 16 bases between the germline ends. The sample holds many counts of this clonotype.

This material consisted of PBMCs, taken at follow-up. The chain has TRBV7-8 and TRBJ1-5; D is perhaps TRBD1 (5 bases). This sequence originates from a male donor with early-stage non-small cell lung cancer. CDR3 sequence: CASSRGTAGQPQHF. For the CDR3, the DNA is TGTGCCAGCAGTCGCGGGACGGCGGGGCAGCCCCAGCATTTT.